The source of this TCR beta chain is a study of control samples from healthy donors and cancer patients. Libraries were prepared by immunoSEQ multiplex PCR; TCRdb keeps only in-frame clonotypes and omits some of them. This table holds over 120,000 clones, around 94% found once. This CDR3 comprises 12 residues. The ends lost 7 bases at V and 13 bases at J; junction bases unmatched: 5. Germline loops: CDR1 KGHDR, CDR2 SFDVKD. The gene calls are TRBV24-1 and TRBJ2-1, with 11 bases lining up with TRBD2. The sequencing sample was made of PBMCs. The TCR originated in a man aged 60 to 69 with colorectal cancer. This chain's CDR3 is CATRLAGGPQFF. The CDR3 DNA sequence: TGTGCCACCAGATTAGCGGGGGGGCCTCAGTTCTTC.